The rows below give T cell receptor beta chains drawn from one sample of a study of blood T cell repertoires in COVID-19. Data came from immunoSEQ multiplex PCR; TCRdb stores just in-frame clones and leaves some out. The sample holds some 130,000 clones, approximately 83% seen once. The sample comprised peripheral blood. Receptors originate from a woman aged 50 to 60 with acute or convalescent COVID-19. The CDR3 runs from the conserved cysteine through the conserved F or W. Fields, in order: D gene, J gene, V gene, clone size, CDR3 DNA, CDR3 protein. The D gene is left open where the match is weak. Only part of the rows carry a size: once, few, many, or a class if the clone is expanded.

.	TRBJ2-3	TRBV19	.	TGTGCCAGTAGTATAGAAGGGGCTGCCACAGATACGCAGTATTTT	CASSIEGAATDTQYF
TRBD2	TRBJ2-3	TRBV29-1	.	TGCAGCGTAGCCTCTAGCGGCCCAGGAGATACGCAGTATTTT	CSVASSGPGDTQYF
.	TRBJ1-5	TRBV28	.	TGTGCCAGCAGTTTGTATAACTCGGGTCCCCAGCATTTT	CASSLYNSGPQHF
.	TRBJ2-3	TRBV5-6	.	TGTGCCAGCAGCTTGGTCCCTTGGGCCAGCACAGATACGCAGTATTTT	CASSLVPWASTDTQYF
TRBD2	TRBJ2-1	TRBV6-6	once	TGTGCCAGCAGTCAAGAACAGCGGGGCCTATACAATGAGCAGTTCTTC	CASSQEQRGLYNEQFF
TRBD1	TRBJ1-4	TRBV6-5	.	TGTGCCAGCAGGAGGGGGACAGGAAATGAAAAACTGTTTTTT	CASRRGTGNEKLFF
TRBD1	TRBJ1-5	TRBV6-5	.	TGTGCCAGCAGCGGCGGACAGGTCGATCAGCCCCAGCATTTT	CASSGGQVDQPQHF
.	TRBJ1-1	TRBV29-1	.	TGCAGCGTTGAGTCCAGTAACACTGAAGCTTTCTTT	CSVESSNTEAFF
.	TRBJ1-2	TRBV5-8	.	TGTGCCACTAGGGAGGGAGAGTTCTATGGCTACACCTTC	CATREGEFYGYTF
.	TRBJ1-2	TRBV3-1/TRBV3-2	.	TGTGCCAGCAGCCCTAAAAAGGGGCAGGGTGCCGAAAATGGCTACACCTTC	CASSPKKGQGAENGYTF
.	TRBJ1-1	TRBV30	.	TGTGCCTGGAGTGTAAGGCAGGACACTGAAGCTTTCTTT	CAWSVRQDTEAFF
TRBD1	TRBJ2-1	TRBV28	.	TGTGCCAGCACGACCGGTGACAGGGTATTCAATGAGCAGTTCTTC	CASTTGDRVFNEQFF
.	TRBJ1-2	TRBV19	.	TGTGCCAGTAGTATAGATACGTTGGCAGGAGGCGGCTACACCTTC	CASSIDTLAGGGYTF
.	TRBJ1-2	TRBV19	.	TGTGCCAGTAGTATTTTCGGCGGGAACTATGGCTACACCTTC	CASSIFGGNYGYTF